This T cell receptor beta chain was sequenced for a study of T cell responses to AZD1222 COVID-19 vaccine. Notes on the study in general: Once two AZD1222 doses were given, Spike-specific TCR breadth and depth went up. Variant regions that are unmutated are reportedly the target of nearly half of spike-specific TCRs. Females made up more of the donors, who were largely white British, and clonal diversity may have come out too low.

Points on this clone: The antigen remains unidentified.

Assay used: immunoSEQ multiplex PCR; TCRdb lists only in-frame clones, some missing. The repertoire holds approximately 300,000 clones, with 90% to 95% as singletons. V was clipped by 3 bases and J by 1 base, with 9 bases between them. Germline V CDR1 and CDR2: SGHRS, YFSETQ. This CDR3 has 14 residues. The material sequenced was peripheral blood, taken 28 days after the second AZD1222 dose. The chain links TRBV5-1 to TRBJ2-3, with D possibly TRBD1 on 6 matching bases. The source of this sequence is an adult who received the AZD1222 COVID-19 vaccine. DNA for the CDR3: TGCGCCAGCAGCTCTTCAGGGGGCACAGATACGCAGTATTTT. As protein: CASSSSGGTDTQYF.